The 18 T cell receptor beta chains below all came from one sample that was sequenced in a study of T cell responses to AZD1222 COVID-19 vaccine. The table came from immunoSEQ multiplex PCR; TCRdb's copy has only in-frame clones and leaves some out. Of 170,000 or so clones listed, roughly 87% are singletons. The sequenced sample was peripheral blood, obtained on day 0 of AZD1222 vaccination. The receptors here all came from an adult in good health.

This chain connects TRBV28 to TRBJ2-5; D is ambiguous. The V and J ends lost 3 bases and 3 bases respectively, with 20 bases between them. In germline, CDR1 is MDHEN, CDR2 SYDVKM. There are 17 residues in the CDR3. CDR3 region: CASSLGFGANKEETQYF. As DNA, the CDR3 is TGTGCCAGCAGTTTGGGCTTTGGTGCTAATAAGGAAGAGACCCAGTACTTC. The full variable domain, in which reference TRBV28 and TRBJ2-5 provide the parts outside the CDR3, is DVKVTQSSRYLVKRTGEKVFLECVQDMDHENMFWYRQDPGLGLRLIYFSYDVKMKEKGDIPEGYSVSREKKERFSLILESASTNQTSMYLCASSLGFGANKEETQYFGPGTRLLVL.

This clone was observed a few times. The chain is built from TRBV18 and TRBJ1-5; unclear D gene. The V gene lost 2 bases and the J gene lost 6 bases, with 8 bases spanning the gap. The CDR3 runs to 13 residues. Germline V gene sequence: CDR1 KGHSH, CDR2 LQKENI. CDR3 sequence (DNA): TGTGCCAGCTCACCAGACCCGTTTCAGCCCCAGCATTTT. Its protein is CASSPDPFQPQHF.

A few counts support this clone. The chain uses TRBV14 and TRBJ2-2; 12 bases are shared with TRBD2. The CDR3 is made up of 17 amino acids. V lost 6 bases and J lost 1; bases outside the gene matches: 6. Germline lookup yields CDR1 SGHDN and CDR2 FVKESK. This chain's CDR3 is CASSSTSGSGNTGELFF. DNA for the CDR3: TGTGCCAGCAGTTCGACTAGCGGGAGTGGGAACACCGGGGAGCTGTTTTTT.

The V and J genes are TRBV19 and TRBJ2-2; 9 bases align to TRBD2. Germline CDR1 reads LNHDA; CDR2 reads SQIVND (reference sequence). There are 14 residues in the CDR3. After removal of 8 bases from V and 1 base from J, the junction contained 2 bases not matched to a gene. The CDR3 reads CASAGGGNTGELFF. In nucleotides, the CDR3 is TGTGCCAGTGCGGGAGGGGGGAACACCGGGGAGCTGTTTTTT.

The chain has TRBV19 and TRBJ1-1; 7 nucleotides line up with TRBD1. V shed 7 bases and J 6 bases; nucleotides not matched to a gene: 17. Germline V CDR1 and CDR2: LNHDA, SQIVND (reference sequence). The length of the CDR3 is 16 residues. This CDR3 is CASTPSGDSLFSEAFF. Written as DNA, the CDR3 is TGTGCCAGTACCCCTTCGGGGGACAGCTTATTCTCTGAAGCTTTCTTT.

V is TRBV11-3 and J is TRBJ2-2; TRBD1 agrees at 8 bases. The CDR3 covers 16 residues. Unmatched junction bases numbered 3, after V lost 3 bases and J lost 0 bases. Germline CDR1 reads SGHNT; CDR2 reads YENEEA. CDR3 DNA: TGTGCCAGCAGCTTTACAGGGGGACCGAACACCGGGGAGCTGTTTTTT. Translating it yields CASSFTGGPNTGELFF.

Written as DNA, the CDR3 is TGCGCCAGCAGCTTGGATGCGAGGGGGACTGAAGCTTTCTTT. Translating it yields CASSLDARGTEAFF. V and J are TRBV5-1 and TRBJ1-1; a weak D match, TRBD1 (6 bases). The CDR3 covers 14 residues. Between the trimmed V and J ends, which lost 0 bases and 5 bases, there was a span of 11 bases. CDR1 SGHRS and CDR2 YFSETQ come from the germline V gene.

The chain combines TRBV11-1 with TRBJ2-7; the D is unclear. V was trimmed by 1 base and J by 7 bases, leaving 14 bases between them. The CDR3 has 14 residues. CDR1 is SGHAT, CDR2 FQDESV, per germline (reference sequence). CDR3 amino acids: CASSLGLGVREQYF. CDR3 bases: TGTGCCAGCAGCTTAGGTCTAGGAGTTCGGGAGCAGTACTTC.

Concerning this clone: The junction differs from germline at one of its ends, possibly a read error. The chain is built from TRBV6-1 and TRBJ1-2, with D possibly TRBD1 on 5 matching bases. Germline values: CDR1 MNHNS, CDR2 SASEGT. This CDR3 has 14 amino acids. As DNA, the CDR3 is TGTGCCAGCAGTGAAAAGCGCACTGTCCGATGGGGGGCCTTC. Encoded protein: CASSEKRTVRWGAF.

V is TRBV5-8 and J is TRBJ2-3; tentative D call: TRBD2 (5 bases). Trimming took 5 bases from V and 4 from J, leaving 14 bases between them. CDR1 is SGHTS, CDR2 YDEGEE, per germline. The CDR3 sequence is 14 residues long. CDR3 coding DNA: TGTGCCAGCAGTCTAGACCCGGAGGCAGATACGCAGTATTTT. Protein sequence: CASSLDPEADTQYF.

The chain employs TRBV19 and TRBJ1-4, with 7 bases identical to TRBD1. The germline gives CDR1 LNHDA, CDR2 SQIVND (reference sequence). This CDR3 spans 14 amino acids. The trim removed 4 bases at V and 4 bases at J, leaving 3 bases unmatched. CDR3: CASSTGTVNEKLFF. The DNA of the CDR3 is TGTGCCAGTAGTACCGGGACAGTTAATGAAAAACTGTTTTTT. Full variable domain (missing parts from reference TRBV19 and TRBJ1-4): DGGITQSPKYLFRKEGQNVTLSCEQNLNHDAMYWYRQDPGQGLRLIYYSQIVNDFQKGDIAEGYSVSREKKESFPLTVTSAQKNPTAFYLCASSTGTVNEKLFFGSGTQLSVL.

The J gene is TRBJ1-1, the V gene TRBV30; D perhaps matches TRBD1 (6 bases). V lost 0 bases, J lost 14 bases, and 19 bases lay in between. The CDR3 runs to 13 residues. Germline lookup yields CDR1 GTSNPN and CDR2 SVGIG (reference sequence). CDR3: CAWSVGRGLPGFF. The CDR3 DNA reads TGTGCCTGGAGTGTTGGCAGGGGCCTCCCCGGGTTCTTT.

The sample holds a few counts of this clone. V and J are TRBV7-6 and TRBJ1-5; no clear D gene. Looked up from germline, CDR1 is SGHVS and CDR2 is FNYEAQ. CDR3 length equals 14 residues. Trimming left V 0 bases short and J 4 bases short, with 7 bases between. The CDR3 spells CASSLAAVNQPQHF. The CDR3 coding sequence is TGTGCCAGCAGCTTAGCGGCAGTTAATCAGCCCCAGCATTTT. The full variable domain, its missing parts supplied by reference TRBV7-6 and TRBJ1-5, is GAGVSQSPRYKVTKRGQDVALRCDPISGHVSLYWYRQALGQGPEFLTYFNYEAQQDKSGLPNDRFSAERPEGSISTLTIQRTEQRDSAMYRCASSLAAVNQPQHFGDGTRLSIL.

This clone was seen a few times. The gene calls are TRBV6-5 and TRBJ2-3; maybe TRBD2 (5 bases). Looked up from germline, CDR1 is MNHEY and CDR2 is SVGAGI. V was pared by 4 bases and J by 2 bases, with 16 bases between. There are 16 residues in the CDR3. CDR3 residues: CASSSVGRGYTDTQYF. The CDR3 bases are TGTGCCAGCAGTTCCGTTGGACGGGGTTACACAGATACGCAGTATTTT.

The rearrangement uses TRBV28 and TRBJ1-1; no firm D call. Between the trimmed V and J ends, which lost 4 bases and 1 base, there was a span of 10 bases. The CDR3 has 14 amino acids. Germline V lookup: CDR1 MDHEN, CDR2 SYDVKM. The CDR3 sequence: CASSWRVGNTEAFF. CDR3 sequence (DNA): TGTGCCAGCAGTTGGAGGGTCGGGAACACTGAAGCTTTCTTT.

The V call is TRBV6-1, the J call TRBJ2-5, with D perhaps TRBD1 (6 bases). Trimming pared 3 bases from V and 8 bases from J, leaving 19 bases between. This CDR3 region has 15 residues. From germline, CDR1 is MNHNS and CDR2 SASEGT. In DNA form, the CDR3 reads TGTGCCAGCAGTGAGCTCGGGGACACGCGCTCAACCCAGTACTTC. Its translation: CASSELGDTRSTQYF.

This rearrangement joins TRBV9 to TRBJ1-2; no clear D gene. From germline, CDR1 is SGDLS and CDR2 YYNGEE. V lost 3 bases, J lost 0 bases, and 12 bases lay in between. The CDR3 has 15 amino acids. In nucleotides, the CDR3 is TGTGCCAGCAGCGAAGGCCCCAGAGCTAACTATGGCTACACCTTC. It specifies CASSEGPRANYGYTF. The full variable domain, with the rest looked up from reference TRBV9 and TRBJ1-2, is DSGVTQTPKHLITATGQRVTLRCSPRSGDLSVYWYQQSLDQGLQFLIQYYNGEERAKGNILERFSAQQFPDLHSELNLSSLELGDSALYFCASSEGPRANYGYTFGSGTRLTVV.

This chain links TRBV18 with TRBJ2-5, with D possibly being TRBD1 (5 bases). This CDR3 comprises 14 residues. V lost 3 bases and J 1 base, leaving 9 bases between the germline ends. CDR1 and CDR2 (germline): KGHSH, LQKENI. The CDR3 DNA is TGTGCCAGCTCACCCCGGACAATCCAAGAGACCCAGTACTTC. This translates into CASSPRTIQETQYF.